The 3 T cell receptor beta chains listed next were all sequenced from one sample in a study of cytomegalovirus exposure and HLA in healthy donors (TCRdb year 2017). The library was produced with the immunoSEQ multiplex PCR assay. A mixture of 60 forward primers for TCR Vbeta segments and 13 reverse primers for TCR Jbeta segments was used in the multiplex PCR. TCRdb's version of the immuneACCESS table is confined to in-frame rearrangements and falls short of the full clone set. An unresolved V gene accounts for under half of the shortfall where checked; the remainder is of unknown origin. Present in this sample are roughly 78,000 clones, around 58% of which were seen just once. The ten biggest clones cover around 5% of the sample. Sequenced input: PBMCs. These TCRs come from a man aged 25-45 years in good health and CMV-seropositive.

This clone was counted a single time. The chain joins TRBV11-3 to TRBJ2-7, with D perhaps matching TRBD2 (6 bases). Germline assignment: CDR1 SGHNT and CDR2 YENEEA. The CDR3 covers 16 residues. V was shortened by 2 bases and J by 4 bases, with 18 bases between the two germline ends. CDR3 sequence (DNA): TGTGCCAGCAGCTTACTCTCGGCTTGGGGGACTTACGAGCAGTACTTC. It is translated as CASSLLSAWGTYEQYF.

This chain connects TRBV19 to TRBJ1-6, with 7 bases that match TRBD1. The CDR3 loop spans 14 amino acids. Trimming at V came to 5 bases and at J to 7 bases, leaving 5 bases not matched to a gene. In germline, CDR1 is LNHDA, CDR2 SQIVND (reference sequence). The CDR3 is CASSWGQTNSPLHF. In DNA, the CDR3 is TGTGCCAGTAGTTGGGGACAGACCAATTCACCCCTCCACTTT.

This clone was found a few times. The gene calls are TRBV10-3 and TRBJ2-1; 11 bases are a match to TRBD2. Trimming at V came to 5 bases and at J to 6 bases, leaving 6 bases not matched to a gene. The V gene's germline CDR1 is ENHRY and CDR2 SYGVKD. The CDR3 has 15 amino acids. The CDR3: CAISMTSGTGNEQFF. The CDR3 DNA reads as TGTGCCATCAGTATGACTAGCGGGACGGGCAATGAGCAGTTCTTC.